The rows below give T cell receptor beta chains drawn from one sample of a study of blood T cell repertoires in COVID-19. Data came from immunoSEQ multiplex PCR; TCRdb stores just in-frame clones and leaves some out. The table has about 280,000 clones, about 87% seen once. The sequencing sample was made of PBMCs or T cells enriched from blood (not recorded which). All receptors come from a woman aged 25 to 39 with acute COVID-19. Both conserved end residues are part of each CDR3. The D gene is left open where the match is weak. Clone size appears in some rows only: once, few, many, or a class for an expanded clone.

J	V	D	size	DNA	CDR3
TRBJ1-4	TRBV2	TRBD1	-	TGTGCCAGCAGTGGACAGGGGGCCCTTCGGGAAAAACTGTTTTTT	CASSGQGALREKLFF
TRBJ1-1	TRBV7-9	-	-	TGTGCCAGCAGCTTAGCGGAGCCACGCTACACTGAAGCTTTCTTT	CASSLAEPRYTEAFF
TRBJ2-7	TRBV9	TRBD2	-	TGTGCCAGCAGCCCCCGGACTAGCGGGAGGGGGGACTACGAGCAGTACTTC	CASSPRTSGRGDYEQYF
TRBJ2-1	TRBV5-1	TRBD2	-	TGCGCCAGCAGCTTGGTAGGACTAGCGGTCACTATAGGGAATGAGCAGTTCTTC	CASSLVGLAVTIGNEQFF
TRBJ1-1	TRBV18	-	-	TGTGCCAGCTCACCGACCTCAGGGGAGGGTAACACTGAAGCTTTCTTT	CASSPTSGEGNTEAFF
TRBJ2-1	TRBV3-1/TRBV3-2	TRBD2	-	TGTGCCAGCAGCCAAGACCCCCTAGCGGGAGCTGAAAACAATGAGCAGTTCTTC	CASSQDPLAGAENNEQFF
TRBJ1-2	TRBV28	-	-	TGTGCCAGCAGTTTTGTGGGGTCAGGGGTACTTGGCTACACCTTC	CASSFVGSGVLGYTF
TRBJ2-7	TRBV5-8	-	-	TGTGCCAGCACCCTACTTTACGAGCAGTACTTC	CASTLLYEQYF
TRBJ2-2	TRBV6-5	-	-	TGTGCCAGCAGTTACAGGGGGAGTTTCCCCGGGGAGCTGTTTTTT	CASSYRGSFPGELFF
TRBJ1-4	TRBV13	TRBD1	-	TGTGCCAGCAGCACCCGACAGGGGAGTATTGAAAAACTGTTTTTT	CASSTRQGSIEKLFF
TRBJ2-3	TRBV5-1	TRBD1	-	TGCGCCAGCAGCCCGGGATTGGAGGGACAGGGAAACACAGATACGCAGTATTTT	CASSPGLEGQGNTDTQYF
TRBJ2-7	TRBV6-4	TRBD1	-	TGTGCCAGCAGCCCGGACAGGGGGTCCTACGAGCAGTACTTC	CASSPDRGSYEQYF
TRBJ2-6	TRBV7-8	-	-	TGTGCCAGCAGCCGAGGGTGGAGCTCTGGGGCCAACGTCCTGACTTTC	CASSRGWSSGANVLTF
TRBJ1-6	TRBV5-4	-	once	TGTGCCAGCAGCCCGTCCGGGACGGGGGATTCACCCCTCCACTTT	CASSPSGTGDSPLHF
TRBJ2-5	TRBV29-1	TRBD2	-	TGCAGCGTTAATAGCGGGGAAGAGACCCAGTACTTC	CSVNSGEETQYF
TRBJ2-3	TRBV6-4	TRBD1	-	TGTGCCAGCAGTCCACAGGGGGCAGGCACAGATACGCAGTATTTT	CASSPQGAGTDTQYF
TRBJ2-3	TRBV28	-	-	TGTGCCAGCAGTTCGTACAGGGTGAGCACAGATACGCAGTATTTT	CASSSYRVSTDTQYF
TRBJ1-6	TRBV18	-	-	TGTGCCAGCGCCCAGTCGGGAGTGGGGAATTCACCCCTCCACTTT	CASAQSGVGNSPLHF
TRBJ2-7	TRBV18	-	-	TGTGCCAGCTCACCGATGGGACTTTTGGACGAGCAGTACTTC	CASSPMGLLDEQYF
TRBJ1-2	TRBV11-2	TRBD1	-	TGTGCCATAGTTTCTACAGGGGACGGCTACACCTTC	CAIVSTGDGYTF
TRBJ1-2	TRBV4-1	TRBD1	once	TGCGCCAGCAGCTACGACAGGGACTATGGCTACACCTTC	CASSYDRDYGYTF
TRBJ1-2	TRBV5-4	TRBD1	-	TGTGCCAGCAGGATAAGACAGGGGTTGGGTGGCTACACCTTC	CASRIRQGLGGYTF
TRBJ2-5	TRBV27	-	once	TGTGCCAGCAGTTTATCGTGGGCAGACCAAGAGACCCAGTACTTC	CASSLSWADQETQYF
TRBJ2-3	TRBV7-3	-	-	TGTGCCAGCAGCGTAGGGGGGGTGACAGATACGCAGTATTTT	CASSVGGVTDTQYF
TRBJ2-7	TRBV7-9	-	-	TGTGCCAGCAGCTCCTTAGACTGGAACTACGAGCAGTACTTC	CASSSLDWNYEQYF
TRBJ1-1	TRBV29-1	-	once	TGCAGCGTTGAAGATCGTGGCAGGAACACTGAAGCTTTCTTT	CSVEDRGRNTEAFF
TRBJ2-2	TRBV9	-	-	TGTGCCAGCAGCGTAGCTGGGACAACTCCCGGGGAGCTGTTTTTT	CASSVAGTTPGELFF
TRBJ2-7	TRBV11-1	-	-	TGTGCCAGCAGCCGTAGGGGTTTGGAAGAGCAGTACTTC	CASSRRGLEEQYF
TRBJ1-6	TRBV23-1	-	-	TGCGCCAGCACCCATTCCGACCGGAGCTCCTATAATTCACCCCTCCACTTT	CASTHSDRSSYNSPLHF
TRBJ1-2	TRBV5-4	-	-	TGTGCCAGCAGCCTGCAGGGGTATTGGGACTATGGCTACACCTTC	CASSLQGYWDYGYTF
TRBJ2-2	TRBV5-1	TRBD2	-	TGCGCCAGCAGCGGGACTAGCGGGACGGGCACCGGGGAGCTGTTTTTT	CASSGTSGTGTGELFF
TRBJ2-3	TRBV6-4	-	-	TGTGCCAGCAGTGACGGGCATACGCAGTATTTT	CASSDGHTQYF
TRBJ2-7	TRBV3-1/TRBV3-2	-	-	TGTGCCAGCAGCCAAGATTACATCTCCTACGAGCAGTACTTC	CASSQDYISYEQYF
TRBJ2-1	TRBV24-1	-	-	TGTGCCAGAACACGGGGGAAAAGAGACAATGAGCAGTTCTTC	CARTRGKRDNEQFF
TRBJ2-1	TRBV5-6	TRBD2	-	TGTGCCAGCGAACTAGCGGGACCAAGTTTTAGTAATGAGCAGTTCTTC	CASELAGPSFSNEQFF
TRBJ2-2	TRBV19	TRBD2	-	TGTGCCAGTAGTCCGGGACTAGCGGGAGGGATGAACACCGGGGAGCTGTTTTTT	CASSPGLAGGMNTGELFF
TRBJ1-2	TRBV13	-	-	TGTGCCAGCAGCCCCCCCTCGAGGGAGATCTATGGCTACACCTTC	CASSPPSREIYGYTF
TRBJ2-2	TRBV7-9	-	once	TGTGCCAGCAGCGCCCCCCCGGGCAGGGCTGTAACCGGGGAGCTGTTTTTT	CASSAPPGRAVTGELFF
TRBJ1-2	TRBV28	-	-	TGTGCCAGCAGTTCAGGGCGTAGGTTAGGCTACACCTTC	CASSSGRRLGYTF
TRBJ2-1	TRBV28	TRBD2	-	TGTGCCAGCAGTTTCCTTACGGTAGCGGGAGCCTACAATGAGCAGTTCTTC	CASSFLTVAGAYNEQFF
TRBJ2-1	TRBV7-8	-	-	TGTGCCAGCAGCTTAACACCTGAGCAGTTCTTC	CASSLTPEQFF
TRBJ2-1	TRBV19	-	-	TGTGCCAGTAGGACAGGCGGCAGCGGAGCCTCCGCCTACAATGAGCAGTTCTTC	CASRTGGSGASAYNEQFF
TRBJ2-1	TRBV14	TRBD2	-	TGTGCCAGCAGCGGAGCGGGAAGAGGAAATGAGCAGTTCTTC	CASSGAGRGNEQFF
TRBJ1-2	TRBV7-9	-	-	TGTGCCAGCAGCCTCAATAGTGGTAACTATGGCTACACCTTC	CASSLNSGNYGYTF
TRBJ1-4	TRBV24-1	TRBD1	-	TGTGCCACGGGACAGGCGGGGAAGGAAAAACTGTTTTTT	CATGQAGKEKLFF
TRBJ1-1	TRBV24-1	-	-	TGTGCCACCAGTGATGCCGGAAGGGGTCGAGCTTTCTTT	CATSDAGRGRAFF
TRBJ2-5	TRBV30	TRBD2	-	TGTGCCTGGAACTCGGGAGGGCCAGTGGAGACCCAGTACTTC	CAWNSGGPVETQYF
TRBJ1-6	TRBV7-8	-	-	TGTGCCAGCAGCTCGACATGGGTAGGCTCACCCCTCCACTTT	CASSSTWVGSPLHF